This T cell receptor beta chain was captured by sequencing in a study of cytomegalovirus exposure and HLA in healthy donors. A remark on this clone: Its antigen is not known.

PCR primers comprised 60 Vbeta and 13 Jbeta primers. This table comes from immunoSEQ multiplex PCR, and its TCRdb copy is limited to in-frame clones, with some not included. The data contain about 55,000 clones, around 82% of them singletons. General study results and limits: V- and J-gene trimming of TCR beta was linked (in a later analysis) to a missense DCLRE1C variant.

The CDR3 is 18 residues long. Germline trimming cut 1 base from V and 2 bases from J; bases unmatched to any gene: 6. Germline CDR1 and CDR2: SGHDN and FVKESK. Unrecorded immune exposure was likely among donors, who were nominally healthy when sampled. This sequence was found in a female donor in good health and CMV-seronegative. The gene calls are TRBV14 and TRBJ2-3, with 13 bases aligning to TRBD2. Sequenced sample: PBMCs. The CDR3 spells CASSQVPGLAGTTDTQYF. The DNA of the CDR3 is TGTGCCAGCAGCCAAGTCCCGGGACTAGCGGGAACCACAGATACGCAGTATTTT.